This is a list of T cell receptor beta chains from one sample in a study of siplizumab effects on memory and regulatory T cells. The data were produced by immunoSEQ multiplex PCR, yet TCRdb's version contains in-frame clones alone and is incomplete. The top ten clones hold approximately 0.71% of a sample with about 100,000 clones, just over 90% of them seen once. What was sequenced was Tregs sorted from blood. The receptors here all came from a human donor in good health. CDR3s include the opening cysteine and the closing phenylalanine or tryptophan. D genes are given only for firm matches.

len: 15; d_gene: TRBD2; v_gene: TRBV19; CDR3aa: CATQLTSGPTYEQYF
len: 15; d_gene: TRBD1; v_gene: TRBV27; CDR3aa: CASSKTGVLSYEQYF
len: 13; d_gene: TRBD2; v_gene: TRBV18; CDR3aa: CASSPGGSYEQYF
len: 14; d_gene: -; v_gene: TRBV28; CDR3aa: CASSFGAYNSPLHF
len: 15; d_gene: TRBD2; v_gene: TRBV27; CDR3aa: CASSDTGGQGDTQYF
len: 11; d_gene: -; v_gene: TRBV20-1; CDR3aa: CSALRGSEQFF
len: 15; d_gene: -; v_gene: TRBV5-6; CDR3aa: CASSLGGSLNQPQHF
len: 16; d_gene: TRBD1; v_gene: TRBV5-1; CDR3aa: CASSLGSGGHNQPQHF
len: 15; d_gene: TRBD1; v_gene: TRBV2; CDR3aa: CASRWSTGGFYEQYF
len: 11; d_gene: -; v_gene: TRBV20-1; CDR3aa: CSAVGRYEQYF
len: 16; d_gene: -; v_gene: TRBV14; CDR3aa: CASSRNTGTIYNEQFF
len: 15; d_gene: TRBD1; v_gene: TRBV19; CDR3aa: CASSIPGQGGNIQYF
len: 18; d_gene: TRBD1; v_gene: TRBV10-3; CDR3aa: CAIRRVGNRGLLRTEAFF
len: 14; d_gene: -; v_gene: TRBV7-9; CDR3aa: CASSLGQSQDTQYF
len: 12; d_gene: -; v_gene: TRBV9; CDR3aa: CASSGPRNEQFF
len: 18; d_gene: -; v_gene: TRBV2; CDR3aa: CASSEKWGKDENTGELFF
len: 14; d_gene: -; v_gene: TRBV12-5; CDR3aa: CASGLDSAYNEQFF
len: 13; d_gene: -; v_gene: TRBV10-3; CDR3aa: CAISVTENTEAFF
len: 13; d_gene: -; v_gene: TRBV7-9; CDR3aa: CASSSPGAIGAFF
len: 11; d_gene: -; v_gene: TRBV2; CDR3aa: CASGGYNEQFF
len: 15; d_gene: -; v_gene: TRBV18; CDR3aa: CASSPPEGLATEAFF
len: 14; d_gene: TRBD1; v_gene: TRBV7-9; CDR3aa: CASSPGQGVETQYF
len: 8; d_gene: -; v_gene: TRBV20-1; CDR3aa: CSAGRAFF
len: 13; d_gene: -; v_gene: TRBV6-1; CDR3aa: CASTVYSNQPQHF
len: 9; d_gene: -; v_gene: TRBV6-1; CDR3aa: CAALDGYTF
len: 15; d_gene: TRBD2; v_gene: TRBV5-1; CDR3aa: CASSLRAGATDTQYF
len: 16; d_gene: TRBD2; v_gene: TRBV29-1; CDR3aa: CSVVLPSGRVSYEQYF
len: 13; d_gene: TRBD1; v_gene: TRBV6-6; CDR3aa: CASSRQGRDGYTF
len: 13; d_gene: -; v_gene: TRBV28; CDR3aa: CASSLTFSDTQYF
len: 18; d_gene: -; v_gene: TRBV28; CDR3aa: CASSPPAGFPNMNTEAFF